Below are 6 T cell receptor beta chains sequenced from a single sample in a study of cytomegalovirus exposure and HLA in healthy donors. Researchers ran the PCR with 60 Vbeta and 13 Jbeta primers. Measured with immunoSEQ multiplex PCR; TCRdb has only the in-frame clones, and not every one. The profile shows 100,000 to 150,000 clones, 70% to 85% of them singletons. Source material: PBMCs. The receptors were gathered from a man aged 18 to 35 in good health and CMV-seronegative.

The chain recombines TRBV6-6 with TRBJ1-5; D is ambiguous. The germline gives CDR1 MNHNY, CDR2 SVGAGI (reference sequence). The CDR3 sequence is 11 residues long. Trimming pared 6 bases from V and 5 bases from J, leaving 5 bases between. The CDR3 loop reads CASSRDQPQHF. The CDR3, as DNA: TGTGCCAGCAGCCGTGATCAGCCCCAGCATTTT.

The chain combines TRBV19 with TRBJ1-6; 8 bases are a match to TRBD1. The V gene end was trimmed by 8 bases and the J gene end by 8 bases; junction bases not matched to a gene: 5. Germline CDR1 and CDR2: LNHDA and SQIVND (reference sequence). The CDR3 loop spans 13 amino acids. CDR3 in DNA: TGTGCCAGTGGAGGACAGGGAGATTCACCCCTCCACTTT. This translates into CASGGQGDSPLHF.

The chain employs TRBV27 and TRBJ2-5; D is perhaps TRBD1 (6 bases). There are 15 residues in the CDR3. V lost 4 bases and J lost 1, with 13 bases in between. CDR1 and CDR2 from the germline V gene are MNHEY and SMNVEV (reference sequence). The CDR3 DNA reads TGTGCCAGCAGTTCCGCCCAGGGGTTCCAAGAGACCCAGTACTTC. Protein product: CASSSAQGFQETQYF.

This sequence joins TRBV6-1 and TRBJ1-6; D unresolved. V dropped 7 bases and J dropped 3 bases, with 7 bases sitting between them. The CDR3 sequence is 13 residues long. From germline, CDR1 is MNHNS and CDR2 SASEGT. The chain's CDR3 is CASINSYNSPLHF. CDR3 nucleotide sequence: TGTGCCAGCATTAACAGCTATAATTCACCCCTCCACTTT.

The chain has TRBV4-1 and TRBJ1-2; TRBD1 matches 9 bases. The trim removed 3 bases at V and 6 bases at J, leaving 11 bases unmatched. Germline CDR1 is MGHRA and CDR2 is YSYEKL. This CDR3 contains 16 residues. CDR3 in amino acids: CASSQRGDREIDGYTF. The CDR3 coding sequence is TGCGCCAGCAGCCAGAGAGGGGACAGGGAGATTGATGGCTACACCTTC.

This chain links TRBV14 with TRBJ1-2; 7 bases fit TRBD1. Germline loops: CDR1 SGHDN, CDR2 FVKESK. This CDR3 region has 12 residues. V gave up 3 bases and J gave up 5 bases; unmatched junction bases: 0. CDR3 region: CASSQTGYGYTF. The CDR3 DNA is TGTGCCAGCAGCCAGACAGGGTATGGCTACACCTTC.